This TCR beta chain was retrieved from a study of T cell responses to AZD1222 COVID-19 vaccine. About the study: Second doses were pooled across both intervals (about 4 or about 12 weeks).

The CDR3 has 12 residues. V was pared by 5 bases and J by 5 bases, with 7 bases between. CDR1 SEHNR and CDR2 FQNEAQ come from the germline V gene (reference sequence). Points from the study as a whole: At 160-218 and 743-854, vaccine-associated CD4 TCRs were dominant, and they spanned spike. Receipt of two AZD1222 doses was followed by a rise in Spike-specific TCR breadth and depth. Clonal diversity was possibly underestimated, and the donors were mostly white British, with more females.

A word on this clone: The target antigen is unknown.

Method: immunoSEQ multiplex PCR; TCRdb's copy keeps in-frame clones and lacks some. The data show about 100,000 clones, just under 90% seen once. This sequence joins TRBV7-9 and TRBJ1-3; no definite D call. This sample comprised peripheral blood, obtained on day 0 of AZD1222 vaccination. The receptor comes from an adult in good health. The DNA for the CDR3 is TGTGCCAGCAGCCCCCTGAGAAACACCATATATTTT. This gives the protein CASSPLRNTIYF.